Shown below are 22 T cell receptor beta chains from a single sample sequenced in a study of tumor-infiltrating lymphocytes in oesophageal squamous cell carcinoma. TCRdb independently ran MiXCR on the PCR reads; one entry per CDR3 protein. The table includes tens of thousands of distinct CDR3 sequences, about 35% detected once. The sample comprised esophageal tumor tissue. The receptor set was obtained from a female donor with esophageal squamous cell carcinoma.

In this sample, this clonotype turned up many times. A read error may be the cause here, since a much bigger clone is one base away. The rearrangement links TRBV12-3 or TRBV12-4 to TRBJ2-5; D may be TRBD1 (5 bases). V lost 4 bases to trimming and J lost 11 bases, with 23 bases between them. This CDR3 spans 15 amino acids. CDR3 in amino acids: CASSYGPGSYNEQYF. Written as DNA, the CDR3 is TGTGCCAGCAGTTACGGGCCAGGGTCCTACAATGAGCAGTACTTC.

To note about this clonotype: It is likely a read error, because the conserved phenylalanine at the end of the CDR3 is missing. The DNA is omitted, as the CDR3 cannot be located on it reliably, and the CDR3 follows TCRdb's listing. The chain links TRBV7-2 to TRBJ2-3. Germline CDR1 reads SGHTA; CDR2 reads FQGNSA. The CDR3 length equals 15 residues, ends included. CDR3: CASSLASSYEQYFGN.

This clonotype was seen just once. The chain employs TRBV20-1 and TRBJ2-4; weak D call: TRBD1 (6 bases). The DNA end lines up better with TRBJ2-1; the J call may be wrong. Germline CDR1 is DFQATT and CDR2 is SNEGSKA (reference sequence). CDR3 length: 18 residues. The CDR3 sequence: CSARVLPITGSSTDTQFF. As DNA, the CDR3 is TGCAGTGCTAGAGTTTTACCCATAACAGGGTCCAGCACAGATACGCAGTTCTTC.

The table lists this clonotype with a count of one. This CDR3 fails to terminate in the conserved phenylalanine or tryptophan, so it likely reflects a read error. The DNA is omitted, as the CDR3 cannot be located on it reliably, and the CDR3 follows TCRdb's listing. The chain links TRBV27 to TRBJ2-1; the table's D call, TRBD1, has no DNA check behind it. Both ends counted, the CDR3 spans 15 residues. Germline V gene lookup returns CDR1 MNHEY and CDR2 SMNVEV (reference sequence). The CDR3 region is CASSKGADYGYTFGS.

This clonotype was observed many times. The V call is TRBV6-1, the J call TRBJ1-4; D is uncertain. Germline CDR1 is MNHNS and CDR2 is SASEGT. The ends were cut back, 5 bases at V and 12 bases at J, with 16 bases in the middle. CDR3 length equals 13 residues. The CDR3, as DNA: TGTGCCAGCAGTTCACCCCAGAGCACGGAACTGTTTTTT. It codes for CASSSPQSTELFF.

Ten or more counts support this clonotype. The conserved final phenylalanine or tryptophan is absent from the CDR3, which likely points to a read error. No DNA is shown, since the ends of the CDR3 on it are uncertain; the CDR3 is the one TCRdb lists. The genes are TRBV7-2 and TRBJ2-6. The length of the CDR3 is 9 amino acids, counting both ends. CDR1 is SGHTA and CDR2 is FQGNSA in the germline V gene. CDR3 loop: CASSLVGTS.

This clonotype showed up many times. The chain employs TRBV12-3 or TRBV12-4 and TRBJ2-7, with D hard to call. With 3 bases removed from V and 5 bases from J, the gap between germline ends came to 8 bases. There are 12 residues in the CDR3. CDR3 DNA: TGTGCCAGCAGTTTCCATCTCCACGAGCAGTACTTC. It specifies CASSFHLHEQYF.

Of note for this clonotype: This clone may be a read error of a much larger clone one base away. The chain combines TRBV19 with TRBJ2-4; tentatively, D is TRBD2 (6 bases). The CDR3 sequence is 16 residues long. From germline, CDR1 is LNHDA and CDR2 SQIVND (reference sequence). The V and J ends lost 10 bases and 13 bases respectively, with 32 bases between them. The CDR3 sequence is CATRGLGSGSYNEQYF. Written as DNA, the CDR3 is TGTGCCACCAGAGGTCTCGGGAGTGGGTCCTACAATGAGCAGTACTTC. Based on the CDR3 plus reference TRBV19 and TRBJ2-4, the full variable domain is DGGITQSPKYLFRKEGQNVTLSCEQNLNHDAMYWYRQDPGQGLRLIYYSQIVNDFQKGDIAEGYSVSREKKESFPLTVTSAQKNPTAFYLCATRGLGSGSYNEQYFGAGTRLSVL.

The count of this clonotype is one. The chain links TRBV2 to TRBJ1-6, with D perhaps TRBD1 (6 bases). Germline CDR1 is SNHLY and CDR2 is FYNNEI. The germline V and J ends were trimmed by 8 bases and 7 bases, with 18 bases remaining between them. The CDR3 loop spans 15 amino acids. The DNA of the CDR3 is TGTGCCAGCGCGGGGGGGCGATCAGTCAATTCACCCCTCCACTTT. It is translated as CASAGGRSVNSPLHF. The full variable domain, with the rest looked up from reference TRBV2 and TRBJ1-6, is EPEVTQTPSHQVTQMGQEVILRCVPISNHLYFYWYRQILGQKVEFLVSFYNNEISEKSEIFDDQFSVERPDGSNFTLKIRSTKLEDSAMYFCASAGGRSVNSPLHFGNGTRLTVT.

In its sample, this clonotype was seen many times. The chain is built from TRBV6-1 and TRBJ2-5; D not resolved. Trimming took 6 bases from V and 2 from J, leaving 10 bases between them. The CDR3 sequence is 13 residues long. Germline CDR1 and CDR2: MNHNS and SASEGT. This CDR3 is CASRPPGQETQYF. The CDR3 bases are TGTGCCAGCAGACCGCCCGGACAAGAGACCCAGTACTTC.

This clonotype was detected ten times or more. The chain joins TRBV28 to TRBJ2-7, with a possible D match to TRBD2 (6 bases). V lost 7 bases and J lost 2, with 15 bases in between. The germline CDR1 and CDR2 sequences are MDHEN and SYDVKM. This CDR3 has 14 amino acids. CDR3 in DNA: TGTGCCAGCACCGACAGTCTAGCGCCCTACGAGCAGTACTTC. Protein product: CASTDSLAPYEQYF.

This clonotype was seen ten or more times. The V and J genes are TRBV10-3 and TRBJ2-7; D is tentatively TRBD1 or TRBD2 (5 bases each). V shed 8 bases and J shed 7 bases, with 18 bases lying between them. Germline CDR1 and CDR2: ENHRY and SYGVKD. The CDR3 totals 13 residues. CDR3 protein: CAIGTPGGNEQYF. In nucleotides, the CDR3 is TGTGCCATCGGGACCCCGGGTGGAAATGAGCAGTACTTC.

By share, this clonotype ranks as medium-sized. The rearrangement uses TRBV7-6 and TRBJ2-7; 8 nucleotides line up with TRBD1. After removal of 4 bases from V and 6 bases from J, the junction contained 8 bases not matched to a gene. Germline CDR1 SGHVS, CDR2 FNYEAQ. The CDR3 contains 14 residues. The CDR3 sequence is CASSYDRGAPEQYF. CDR3 DNA sequence: TGTGCCAGCAGCTATGACAGGGGAGCGCCCGAGCAGTACTTC.

By proportion, this clonotype is medium-sized. The chain joins TRBV28 to TRBJ2-5; 8 nucleotides agree with TRBD2. J lost 2 bases, V lost 6 bases, and 11 bases had no gene match. The CDR3 is made up of 16 amino acids. Germline V gene lookup returns CDR1 MDHEN and CDR2 SYDVKM. CDR3 in DNA: TGTGCCAGCAGAAGGAATAGCGGGATCAATCAAGAGACCCAGTACTTC. It yields the protein CASRRNSGINQETQYF. The full variable domain, rest sourced from reference TRBV28 and TRBJ2-5, is DVKVTQSSRYLVKRTGEKVFLECVQDMDHENMFWYRQDPGLGLRLIYFSYDVKMKEKGDIPEGYSVSREKKERFSLILESASTNQTSMYLCASRRNSGINQETQYFGPGTRLLVL.

Concerning this clonotype itself: Likely a read error: the CDR3 ends without its conserved phenylalanine or tryptophan. The DNA is omitted, as the CDR3 cannot be located on it reliably, and the CDR3 follows TCRdb's listing. The J gene is TRBJ1-1, the V gene TRBV11-2; the table calls TRBD1, which could not be checked here. Germline V gene lookup returns CDR1 SGHAT and CDR2 FQNNGV. Both ends counted, the CDR3 spans 17 residues. The CDR3: CASSLQRWVSMATPSGQ.

This clonotype was seen at least ten times. This rearrangement joins TRBV6-1 to TRBJ2-1, with D possibly matching TRBD2 (5 bases). The CDR3 spans 15 residues. Trimming took 3 bases from V and 8 from J, leaving 17 bases between them. Germline V gene data show CDR1 as MNHNS and CDR2 as SASEGT. This chain's CDR3 is CASSDLWRPDHEQFF. CDR3 in DNA: TGTGCCAGCAGTGATCTATGGAGGCCTGACCATGAGCAGTTCTTC.

This clonotype was seen more than once but under ten times. This rearrangement joins TRBV6-2 or TRBV6-3 to TRBJ2-1; perhaps D is TRBD1 or TRBD2 (5 bases each). Gene TRBJ2-7 matches the end of the DNA better, so the J call may be wrong. CDR1 and CDR2 from the germline V gene are MNHEY and SVGEGT. The CDR3 loop spans 14 amino acids. CDR3 in amino acids: CASKWGTGSYEQYF. The CDR3 DNA follows: TGTGCCAGCAAGTGGGGGACGGGGTCCTACGAGCAGTACTTC.

In its sample, this clonotype was seen many times. The chain combines TRBV18 with TRBJ1-1; D gene ambiguous. V dropped 6 bases and J dropped 1 base, with 9 bases sitting between them. The V gene's germline CDR1 is KGHSH and CDR2 LQKENI. CDR3 length: 13 residues. The CDR3 region has the DNA TGTGCCAGCTCCCGCCAAGAGAACACTGAAGCTTTCTTT. Protein sequence: CASSRQENTEAFF.

This rearrangement joins TRBV12-3 or TRBV12-4 to TRBJ1-3; 8 nucleotides match TRBD1. CDR3 length equals 15 residues. Trimming cost V 6 bases and J 4 bases; bases outside gene matches: 8. This CDR3 reads CASREGQALGNTIYF. The CDR3 DNA reads as TGTGCCAGCAGGGAGGGACAGGCGCTGGGAAACACCATATATTTT.

By frequency in the sample, this clonotype is medium-sized. The J gene is TRBJ2-1, the V gene TRBV6-1, with 12 bases lining up with TRBD2. Germline loops: CDR1 MNHNS, CDR2 SASEGT. The V segment lost 6 bases and the J segment 6 bases; nucleotides outside the gene matches: 9. The CDR3 loop spans 16 amino acids. CDR3 nucleotides: TGTGCCAGCAGCTTCCAGACTAGCGGGAGTTCCAATGAGCAGTTCTTC. This gives the protein CASSFQTSGSSNEQFF.

The table lists this clonotype with a few counts. The gene calls are TRBV24-1 and TRBJ2-5, with D perhaps TRBD1 (6 bases). The V gene lost 2 bases and the J gene lost 1 base, with 10 bases spanning the gap. The CDR3 extends over 15 amino acids. Looked up from germline, CDR1 is KGHDR and CDR2 is SFDVKD. The chain's CDR3 is CATSDWQGSQETQYF. CDR3 DNA: TGTGCCACCAGTGATTGGCAGGGGTCCCAAGAGACCCAGTACTTC.

At least ten counts were recorded for this clonotype. The chain's CDR3 is CASSSVQGVWETQYF. The CDR3 nucleotides are TGCGCCAGCAGCTCCGTCCAGGGAGTATGGGAGACCCAGTACTTC. The rearrangement links TRBV5-1 to TRBJ2-5; the D gene could be TRBD1 or TRBD2 (5 bases each). The length of the CDR3 is 15 residues. Trimming removed 3 bases from V and 5 bases from J, with 17 bases in between. Germline V CDR1 and CDR2: SGHRS, YFSETQ.